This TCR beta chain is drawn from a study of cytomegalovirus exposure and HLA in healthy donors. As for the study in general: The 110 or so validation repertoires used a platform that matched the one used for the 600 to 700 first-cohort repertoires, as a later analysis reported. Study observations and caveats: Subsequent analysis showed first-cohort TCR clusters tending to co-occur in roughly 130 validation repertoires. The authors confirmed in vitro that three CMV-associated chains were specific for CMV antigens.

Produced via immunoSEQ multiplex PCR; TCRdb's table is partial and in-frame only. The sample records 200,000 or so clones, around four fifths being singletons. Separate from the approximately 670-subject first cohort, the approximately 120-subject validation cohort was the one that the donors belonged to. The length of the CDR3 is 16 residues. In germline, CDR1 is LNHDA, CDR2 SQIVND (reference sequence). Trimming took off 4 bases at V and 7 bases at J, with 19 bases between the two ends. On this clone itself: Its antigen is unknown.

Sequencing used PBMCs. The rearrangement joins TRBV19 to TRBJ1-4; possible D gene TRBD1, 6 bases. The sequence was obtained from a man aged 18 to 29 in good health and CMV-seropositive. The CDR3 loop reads CASSTPDSLTGEKLFF. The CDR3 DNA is TGTGCCAGTAGTACCCCGGACAGCCTAACCGGTGAAAAACTGTTTTTT.